Described below is a single T cell receptor beta chain sequence and its context. The antigen is undetermined. As to time point: cycle 4 day 1 (C4D1), after 5 to 7 weeks of nivolumab. Relapse after autologous stem cell transplantation occurred in every patient, and brentuximab vedotin exposure varied. With magnetic negative selection, CD4+ T cells were purified from PBMCs that had been thawed. This record comes from a study of PD-1 blockade in classical Hodgkin lymphoma. Study-wide context: The patients were dosed with nivolumab 3 mg/kg, infused intravenously every 2 weeks.

TCRdb's copy holds only in-frame clones and misses some; the assay was immunoSEQ multiplex PCR. The data contain around 18,000 clones, around 75% of them singletons. Germline CDR1 LGHNT, CDR2 FRNRAP. This CDR3 is built from 13 residues. The V end was cut by 6 bases, the J end by 2 bases, with 10 bases between. General study results and limits: Newly diagnosed patients and complete responders had comparable diversity at baseline.

The sample consisted of CD4+ T cells from blood, taken before the fourth cycle of nivolumab. The V and J genes are TRBV12-5 and TRBJ1-1; no clear D gene. This clonotype was sampled from a human donor with classical Hodgkin lymphoma. DNA for the CDR3: TGTGCTAGTGGGCTCGGTCTTAACACTGAAGCTTTCTTT. Protein: CASGLGLNTEAFF.